This TCR beta chain was obtained from a study of human T cells and chemical hapten exposure. Turning to the study itself: Donors were sensitized with 2% DPC on the upper inner arm.

Each cDNA molecule in the library carried unique molecular identifiers. Authors' data handling: Across samples, TCR counts had a median of roughly 100,000 and ranged from about 20,000 to 750,000. From the RACE reads, TCRdb called clonotypes with MiXCR, one entry per CDR3 protein. The V and J calls come from TCRdb's annotation, not from the publication. The table has roughly 200,000 distinct CDR3 sequences, under 30% seen once. Time point of the sample: patch test 3, about 24 weeks after DPC sensitization. Regarding treatment: therapeutic diphenylcyclopropenone sensitization with weekly scalp DPC. Donors were 18 to 70-year-old alopecia patients suitable for DPC. V shed 6 bases, J shed 3 bases, and the junction held 8 bases outside the gene matches. The CDR3 extends over 14 amino acids. CDR1 SQVTM and CDR2 ANQGSEA come from the germline V gene.

The chain is built from TRBV29-1 and TRBJ2-7; TRBD1 aligns across 10 bases. The input for sequencing was whole blood, taken in connection with sensitization to the hapten diphenylcyclopropenone (DPC). This sequence was found in a woman between 40 and 55 years old with alopecia areata. Some clones in this sample may be carry-over from other donors' samples. In DNA form, the CDR3 reads TGCAGCGTATCGCCGGGACAGGGGTTCTACGAGCAGTACTTC. Protein sequence: CSVSPGQGFYEQYF.